A single sample is the source of the 12 T cell receptor beta chains below, sequenced in a study of cytotoxic CD8 clonotypes in ibrutinib-treated CLL. TCRdb's copy holds only in-frame clones and misses some; the assay was immunoSEQ multiplex PCR. The data show some 200,000 clones, roughly three quarters seen once. The source material was PBMCs, sampled after 12 months of ibrutinib treatment. The receptors come from a human donor with chronic lymphocytic leukemia.

The chain is built from TRBV7-2 and TRBJ2-3, with 10 positions matching TRBD2. Looked up from germline, CDR1 is SGHTA and CDR2 is FQGNSA. The CDR3 length is 18 residues. Trimming at V came to 1 base and at J to 1 base, leaving 8 bases not matched to a gene. CDR3 DNA: TGTGCCAGCAGCTTAGTTCGGACTAGCGGTCTCGGCACAGATACGCAGTATTTT. This encodes CASSLVRTSGLGTDTQYF.

The chain recombines TRBV6-1 with TRBJ2-6; D may be TRBD2 (6 bases). The V and J ends lost 6 bases and 0 bases respectively, with 6 bases between them. The CDR3 is made up of 14 amino acids. Germline V gene data show CDR1 as MNHNS and CDR2 as SASEGT. CDR3 DNA sequence: TGTGCCAGCAGGGAGGGCTCTGGGGCCAACGTCCTGACTTTC. Its protein is CASREGSGANVLTF.

This rearrangement joins TRBV7-8 to TRBJ2-5, with unresolved D. Looked up from germline, CDR1 is SGHVS and CDR2 is FQNEAQ. This CDR3 has 12 residues. Trimming left V 1 base short and J 5 bases short, with 5 bases between. DNA for the CDR3: TGTGCCAGCAGCTTAGAAACGGAGACCCAGTACTTC. It is translated as CASSLETETQYF.

This clone has more than one count but fewer than ten. The gene calls are TRBV30 and TRBJ1-6; D unresolved. This CDR3 is 13 amino acids long. Germline assignment: CDR1 GTSNPN and CDR2 SVGIG (reference sequence). V lost 1 base, J lost 7 bases, and 8 bases lay in between. The CDR3 protein is CAWSEHRNSPLHF. For the CDR3, the DNA is TGTGCCTGGAGTGAACATCGGAATTCACCCCTCCACTTT.

The rearrangement joins TRBV5-6 to TRBJ2-5, with 8 bases identical to TRBD2. V was clipped by 4 bases and J by 0 bases; unmatched bases: 14. Germline V CDR1 and CDR2: SGHDT, YYEEEE. The length of the CDR3 is 18 residues. The CDR3 here is CASSAPGGLAGNQETQYF. DNA for the CDR3: TGTGCCAGCAGCGCGCCCGGGGGGTTAGCGGGAAACCAAGAGACCCAGTACTTC. The variable domain in full, completed from reference TRBV5-6 and TRBJ2-5, reads DAGVTQSPTHLIKTRGQQVTLRCSPKSGHDTVSWYQQALGQGPQFIFQYYEEEERQRGNFPDRFSGHQFPNYSSELNVNALLLGDSALYLCASSAPGGLAGNQETQYFGPGTRLLVL.

The V and J genes are TRBV7-2 and TRBJ1-1, with D possibly TRBD1 on 6 matching bases. The V gene lost 6 bases and the J gene lost 3 bases, with 20 bases spanning the gap. The germline V gene encodes CDR1 SGHTA and CDR2 FQGNSA. The CDR3 loop spans 16 amino acids. CDR3 DNA sequence: TGTGCCAGCAGTCAAGGGGGGGGAAACAGCCACACTGAAGCTTTCTTT. This codes for CASSQGGGNSHTEAFF.

V usage is TRBV27 and J usage is TRBJ1-4, with D tentatively TRBD1 (6 bases). Trimming removed 4 bases from V and 4 bases from J, with 13 bases in between. The CDR3 length is 15 residues. In germline, CDR1 is MNHEY, CDR2 SMNVEV (reference sequence). CDR3 DNA: TGTGCCAGCAGTTCGGCAGGGGCTGGTAATGAAAAACTGTTTTTT. Residues: CASSSAGAGNEKLFF. The whole variable domain, remainder taken from reference TRBV27 and TRBJ1-4, is EAQVTQNPRYLITVTGKKLTVTCSQNMNHEYMSWYRQDPGLGLRQIYYSMNVEVTDKGDVPEGYKVSRKEKRNFPLILESPSPNQTSLYFCASSSAGAGNEKLFFGSGTQLSVL.

J is TRBJ1-5 and V is TRBV4-3; 9 bases match TRBD1. The germline gives CDR1 LGHNA, CDR2 YSLEER. This CDR3 has 14 amino acids. With 2 bases clipped from V and 6 bases from J, the junction kept 2 bases outside the gene matches. DNA for the CDR3: TGCGCCAGCAGCCAAAACAGGGGGCTTCAGCCCCAGCATTTT. It yields the protein CASSQNRGLQPQHF.

This clone was seen once. CDR3 sequence: CSVNPREPHNEQFF. The CDR3 coding sequence is TGCAGCGTTAACCCGCGGGAGCCCCACAATGAGCAGTTCTTC. The chain joins TRBV29-1 to TRBJ2-1; the match to TRBD2 covers 7 bases. This CDR3 contains 14 residues. J was trimmed by 5 bases and V by 5 bases; bases with no gene match: 9. CDR1 and CDR2 from the germline V gene are SQVTM and ANQGSEA.

V and J are TRBV5-6 and TRBJ2-3; 9 bases agree with TRBD2. Unmatched junction bases numbered 4, after V lost 2 bases and J lost 6 bases. The CDR3 is 14 residues long. The germline gives CDR1 SGHDT, CDR2 YYEEEE. CDR3 region: CASSFGLARDTQYF. CDR3 nucleotides: TGTGCCAGCAGCTTCGGACTAGCGAGGGATACGCAGTATTTT.

The chain couples TRBV5-1 to TRBJ1-5; the match to TRBD1 covers 7 bases. Germline V gene lookup returns CDR1 SGHRS and CDR2 YFSETQ. The junction had 6 bases not matched to a gene; V was cut back by 3 bases and J by 6 bases. This CDR3 has 14 residues. The CDR3, as DNA: TGCGCCAGCAGCTGGGACAGTTTGGGTCAGCCCCAGCATTTT. This translates into CASSWDSLGQPQHF.

Here the CDR3 DNA reads TGTGCCAGCAGTGACTTATATAGCAATCAGCCCCAGCATTTT. Amino acid sequence: CASSDLYSNQPQHF. The chain combines TRBV27 with TRBJ1-5, with D unresolved. This CDR3 has 14 residues. Germline CDR1 MNHEY, CDR2 SMNVEV (reference sequence). V lost 5 bases and J 0 bases, leaving 8 bases between the germline ends.